This T cell receptor beta chain was sequenced for a study of T cells in Graves' hyperthyroidism and ophthalmopathy. On this clonotype itself: Antigen specificity is unknown.

The germline V gene has CDR1 SGDLS and CDR2 YYNGEE. V was clipped by 0 bases and J by 7 bases, with 11 bases between them. CDR3 length: 15 residues. Study-level points and caveats: Ophthalmopathy was distinguished from stable hyperthyroidism by 13 V-J signatures.

Amplified TCR beta CDR3 regions derived from RNA transcripts. RT-PCR in the first round (using the HTBI primer set) targeted the TCR CDR3. TCRdb re-called the multiplex PCR reads through MiXCR, storing one row per CDR3 protein. Found here are about 540,000 distinct CDR3 sequences, around 42% of them singletons; the top ten hold about 8%. The chain uses TRBV9 and TRBJ1-6; D not resolved. What was sequenced was peripheral blood or thyroid tissue (not recorded which). The receptor comes from a woman aged 18-35 years with Graves' hyperthyroidism. In DNA form, the CDR3 reads TGTGCCAGCAGCGTAGCGTCGGGGAGCAATTCACCCCTCCACTTT. Protein: CASSVASGSNSPLHF. Full variable domain (outside the CDR3, taken from reference TRBV9 and TRBJ1-6): DSGVTQTPKHLITATGQRVTLRCSPRSGDLSVYWYQQSLDQGLQFLIQYYNGEERAKGNILERFSAQQFPDLHSELNLSSLELGDSALYFCASSVASGSNSPLHFGNGTRLTVT.